The rows below give T cell receptor beta chains drawn from one sample of a study of cytomegalovirus exposure and HLA in healthy donors. TCRdb's copy holds only in-frame clones and misses some; the assay was immunoSEQ multiplex PCR. Of tens of thousands of clones listed, about 78% are singletons. Sequencing input: PBMCs. These receptors were obtained from a male donor in good health and CMV-seronegative. Both conserved end residues are part of each CDR3. The order of the fields is J gene, V gene, D gene, clone size, CDR3 protein, CDR3 DNA. D genes are given only for firm matches. The size entry is marked missing in some rows and otherwise reads once, few, many or a size class.

TRBJ2-3,TRBV6-5,TRBD1,NA,CASSTGTGGMTQYF,TGTGCCAGCAGTACTGGGACAGGGGGCATGACGCAGTATTTT
TRBJ1-2,TRBV19,NA,NA,CASSARGSLLSGYTF,TGTGCCAGTAGTGCCCGCGGGTCGTTGCTCTCTGGCTACACCTTC
TRBJ2-7,TRBV5-4,TRBD2,NA,CASSIAGSSYEQYF,TGTGCCAGCAGCATAGCGGGATCCTCCTACGAGCAGTACTTC
TRBJ1-1,TRBV28,TRBD1,NA,CASSSPYGTGIMNTEAFF,TGTGCCAGCAGCTCCCCGTATGGGACAGGTATCATGAACACTGAAGCTTTCTTT
TRBJ2-7,TRBV28,TRBD1,few,CASSLAGQVYEQYF,TGTGCCAGCAGTTTAGCAGGACAGGTATACGAGCAGTACTTC
TRBJ2-3,TRBV5-1,TRBD2,NA,CASKTSGPTDTQYF,TGCGCCAGCAAAACTAGCGGCCCCACAGATACGCAGTATTTT
TRBJ2-7,TRBV7-6,TRBD1,NA,CASSADRADYEQYF,TGTGCCAGCAGCGCCGACAGGGCGGACTACGAGCAGTACTTC
TRBJ1-1,TRBV7-2,NA,NA,CASSSYSGTEAFF,TGTGCCAGCAGCTCATACTCAGGCACTGAAGCTTTCTTT
TRBJ1-5,TRBV9,TRBD1,NA,CASSVGQGANQPQHF,TGTGCCAGCAGCGTAGGACAGGGGGCTAATCAGCCCCAGCATTTT
TRBJ1-4,TRBV9,NA,NA,CASSVGSGGGDRNEKLFF,TGTGCCAGCAGCGTCGGATCGGGAGGGGGGGACCGTAATGAAAAACTGTTTTTT
TRBJ1-2,TRBV11-2,TRBD1,NA,CASSQGTVGYTF,TGTGCCAGCAGCCAAGGGACAGTTGGCTACACCTTC
TRBJ2-3,TRBV2,NA,few,CASSEQGTDTQYF,TGTGCCAGCAGTGAACAGGGCACAGATACGCAGTATTTT
TRBJ1-5,TRBV5-1,TRBD1,once,CASSPGQGLSNQPQHF,TGCGCCAGCAGCCCCGGACAGGGGTTGAGCAATCAGCCCCAGCATTTT
TRBJ2-1,TRBV11-2,NA,once,CASSLDGLNTNEQFF,TGTGCCAGCAGCTTAGATGGCCTTAACACGAATGAGCAGTTCTTC
TRBJ1-4,TRBV28,NA,once,CASSPGLDNEKLFF,TGTGCCAGCAGCCCCGGTCTCGATAATGAAAAACTGTTTTTT
TRBJ2-5,TRBV10-3,TRBD2,NA,CAMRGGGQETQYF,TGTGCCATGCGGGGGGGAGGCCAAGAGACCCAGTACTTC
TRBJ2-3,TRBV25-1,TRBD1,NA,CASSDLGQGTDTQYF,TGTGCCAGCAGTGACCTCGGACAGGGCACAGATACGCAGTATTTT
TRBJ1-3,TRBV5-6,NA,NA,CASSSTQTSWNTIYF,TGTGCCAGCAGTTCCACACAGACCTCGTGGAACACCATATATTTT
TRBJ2-7,TRBV29-1,NA,NA,CSAVIGSYEQYF,TGCAGCGCCGTGATCGGTTCTTACGAGCAGTACTTC
TRBJ1-6,TRBV15,NA,NA,CATSREIRRLARNSPLHF,TGTGCCACCAGCAGAGAGATTCGCCGACTGGCCCGGAATTCACCCCTCCACTTT
TRBJ2-7,TRBV5-1,TRBD1,few,CASSETGQGRYEQYF,TGCGCCAGCAGCGAGACAGGGCAAGGTAGATACGAGCAGTACTTC
TRBJ1-3,TRBV10-3,NA,few,CAISDGSSGNTIYF,TGTGCCATCAGTGATGGCAGCTCTGGAAACACCATATATTTT
TRBJ1-2,TRBV4-1,NA,NA,CASSQNAFGGRDYGYTF,TGCGCCAGCAGCCAAAATGCGTTCGGTGGTCGGGACTATGGCTACACCTTC
TRBJ1-1,TRBV28,TRBD1,NA,CASTPTGAGTEAFF,TGTGCCAGCACACCTACAGGGGCGGGCACTGAAGCTTTCTTT
TRBJ1-2,TRBV28,TRBD1,NA,CASSIAGQGTGGYTF,TGTGCCAGCAGTATAGCCGGACAGGGGACGGGCGGCTACACCTTC
TRBJ2-5,TRBV4-3,NA,NA,CASSQDGQGFETQYF,TGCGCCAGCAGCCAAGATGGGCAGGGCTTTGAGACCCAGTACTTC
TRBJ2-1,TRBV27,NA,NA,CATHPGHSSYNEQFF,TGTGCCACCCACCCGGGACACAGCTCCTACAATGAGCAGTTCTTC
TRBJ2-3,TRBV5-1,NA,NA,CASSLAWQSTDTQYF,TGCGCCAGCAGCTTGGCGTGGCAGAGCACAGATACGCAGTATTTT
TRBJ1-5,TRBV20-1,TRBD1,NA,CSANRGQPQHF,TGCAGTGCTAACAGGGGGCAGCCCCAGCATTTT
TRBJ2-2,TRBV29-1,TRBD2,NA,CSVALAGNTGELFF,TGCAGCGTTGCACTAGCGGGTAACACCGGGGAGCTGTTTTTT
TRBJ2-5,TRBV11-2,NA,NA,CASSLRRRSIGETQYF,TGTGCCAGCAGCCTAAGGAGGAGGTCAATTGGAGAGACCCAGTACTTC
TRBJ2-3,TRBV7-6,NA,few,CASSLSQRTDTQYF,TGTGCCAGCAGCTTATCCCAGAGGACAGATACGCAGTATTTT
TRBJ2-7,TRBV9,TRBD1,NA,CASNGQGASDEQYF,TGTGCCAGCAACGGACAGGGGGCTTCAGACGAGCAGTACTTC
TRBJ2-5,TRBV12-5,TRBD2,NA,CASGLGGAGGQETQYF,TGTGCTAGTGGTTTGGGGGGGGCGGGAGGGCAAGAGACCCAGTACTTC
TRBJ1-4,TRBV7-9,NA,NA,CASSSTEDEKLFF,TGTGCCAGCAGCTCGACAGAAGATGAAAAACTGTTTTTT
TRBJ2-1,TRBV7-7,NA,NA,CASSLDSNNEQFF,TGTGCCAGCAGCCTGGACAGTAACAATGAGCAGTTCTTC
TRBJ2-7,TRBV5-1,TRBD2,NA,CASSIRLAERYEQYF,TGCGCCAGCAGCATACGACTAGCGGAGAGATACGAGCAGTACTTC
TRBJ2-2,TRBV6-5,NA,few,CASDSGGDTGELFF,TGTGCCAGCGATAGCGGAGGGGACACCGGGGAGCTGTTTTTT
TRBJ2-5,TRBV5-1,NA,NA,CASREETREQYF,TGCGCCAGCAGAGAGGAGACCAGAGAGCAGTACTTC
TRBJ2-1,TRBV19,NA,NA,CASSIRRDEQFF,TGTGCCAGTAGTATCCGGCGGGATGAGCAGTTCTTC